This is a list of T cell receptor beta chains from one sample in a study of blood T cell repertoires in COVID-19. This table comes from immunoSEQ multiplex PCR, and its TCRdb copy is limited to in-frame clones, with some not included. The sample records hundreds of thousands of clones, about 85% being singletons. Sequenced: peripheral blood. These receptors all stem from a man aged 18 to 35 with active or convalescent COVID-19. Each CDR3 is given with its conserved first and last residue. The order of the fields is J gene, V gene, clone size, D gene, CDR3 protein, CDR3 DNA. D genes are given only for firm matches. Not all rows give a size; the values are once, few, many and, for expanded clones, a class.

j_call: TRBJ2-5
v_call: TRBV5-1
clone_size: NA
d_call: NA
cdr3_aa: CASSLSGGKETQYF
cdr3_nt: TGCGCCAGCAGCTTATCTGGGGGCAAAGAGACCCAGTACTTC

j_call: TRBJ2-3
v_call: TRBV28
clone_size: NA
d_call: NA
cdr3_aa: CASSLRSAGQRASTDTQYF
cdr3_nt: TGTGCCAGCAGTCTCAGGTCCGCGGGACAGAGGGCTAGCACAGATACGCAGTATTTT

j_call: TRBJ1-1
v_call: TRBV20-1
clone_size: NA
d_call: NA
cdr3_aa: CSASTAGIGTEAFF
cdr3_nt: TGCAGTGCTAGTACGGCGGGGATAGGCACTGAAGCTTTCTTT

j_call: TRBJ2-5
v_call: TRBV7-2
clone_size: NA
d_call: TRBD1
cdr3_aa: CASSLAGTGGQETQYF
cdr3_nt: TGTGCCAGCAGCTTAGCTGGGACAGGGGGGCAAGAGACCCAGTACTTC

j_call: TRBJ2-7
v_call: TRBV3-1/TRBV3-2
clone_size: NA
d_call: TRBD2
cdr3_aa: CASSPRSLAGVYEQYF
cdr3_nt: TGTGCCAGCAGCCCACGATCACTAGCGGGAGTTTACGAGCAGTACTTC

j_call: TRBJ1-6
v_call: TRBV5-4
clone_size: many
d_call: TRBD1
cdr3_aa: CASRGQGTWNSPLHF
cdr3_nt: TGTGCCAGCAGGGGACAGGGAACATGGAATTCACCCCTCCACTTT

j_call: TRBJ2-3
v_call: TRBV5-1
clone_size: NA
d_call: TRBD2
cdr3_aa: CASRYGGMADTQYF
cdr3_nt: TGCGCCAGCCGGTACGGGGGGATGGCAGATACGCAGTATTTT

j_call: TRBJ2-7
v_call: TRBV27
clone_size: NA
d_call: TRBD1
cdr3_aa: CASSRDRVYEQYF
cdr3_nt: TGTGCCAGCAGTAGGGACAGGGTCTACGAGCAGTACTTC

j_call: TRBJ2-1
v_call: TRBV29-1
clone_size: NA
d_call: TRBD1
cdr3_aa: CSVQYRGDGEQFF
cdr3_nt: TGCAGCGTCCAATACAGGGGTGATGGTGAGCAGTTCTTC

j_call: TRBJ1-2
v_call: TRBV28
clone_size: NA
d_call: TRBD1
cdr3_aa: CASRTGGADYGYTF
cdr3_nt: TGTGCCAGCAGGACAGGGGGCGCCGACTATGGCTACACCTTC

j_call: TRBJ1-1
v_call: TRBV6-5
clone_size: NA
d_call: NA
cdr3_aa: CASSALPGAGFF
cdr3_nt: TGTGCCAGCAGCGCCCTCCCAGGGGCAGGTTTCTTT

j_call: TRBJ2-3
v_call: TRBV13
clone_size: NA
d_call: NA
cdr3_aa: CASSLTASEHSTDTQYF
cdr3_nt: TGTGCCAGCAGCTTAACGGCTAGCGAACATTCGACAGATACGCAGTATTTT

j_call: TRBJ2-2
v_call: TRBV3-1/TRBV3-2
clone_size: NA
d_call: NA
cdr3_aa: CASSHGVLRDTGGELFF
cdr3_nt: TGTGCCAGCAGCCACGGAGTACTAAGGGACACCGGGGGGGAGCTGTTTTTT

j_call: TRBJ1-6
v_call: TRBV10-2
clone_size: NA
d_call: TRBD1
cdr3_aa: CASTGQSNIPLHF
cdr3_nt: TGCGCCAGTACGGGACAGAGTAATATCCCCCTCCACTTT

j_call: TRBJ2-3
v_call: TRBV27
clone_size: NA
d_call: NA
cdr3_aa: CASAGRGRSTDTQYF
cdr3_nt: TGTGCCAGTGCCGGGAGGGGGCGTTCCACAGATACGCAGTATTTT

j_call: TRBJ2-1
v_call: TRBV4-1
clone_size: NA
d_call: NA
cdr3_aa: CASSQETSSSYNEQFF
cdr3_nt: TGCGCCAGCAGCCAAGAAACGTCGAGCTCCTACAATGAGCAGTTCTTC

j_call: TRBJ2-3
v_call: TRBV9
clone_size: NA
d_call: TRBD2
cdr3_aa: CASSAERGLAGGVDTQYF
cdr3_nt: TGTGCCAGCAGCGCCGAGAGGGGACTAGCGGGAGGGGTAGATACGCAGTATTTT

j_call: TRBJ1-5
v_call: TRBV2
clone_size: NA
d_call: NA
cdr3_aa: CASGVGTQPQHF
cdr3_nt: TGTGCCAGCGGAGTAGGGACACAGCCCCAGCATTTT

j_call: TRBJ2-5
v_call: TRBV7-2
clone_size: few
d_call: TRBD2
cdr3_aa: CASSLSKRGVIETQYF
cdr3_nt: TGTGCCAGCAGCTTATCCAAGCGGGGGGTGATAGAGACCCAGTACTTC

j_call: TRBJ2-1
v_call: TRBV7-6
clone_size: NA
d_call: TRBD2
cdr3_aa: CASSLPSGNYNEQFF
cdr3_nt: TGTGCCAGCAGCCTGCCTAGCGGCAATTACAATGAGCAGTTCTTC

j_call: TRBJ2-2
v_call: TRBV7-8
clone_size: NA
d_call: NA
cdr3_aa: CASSPTRAGELFF
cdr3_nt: TGTGCCAGCAGCCCTACTAGAGCCGGGGAGCTGTTTTTT